These 28 T cell receptor beta chains were all obtained from the same sample, sequenced in a study of cytomegalovirus exposure and HLA in healthy donors. Method: immunoSEQ multiplex PCR; TCRdb's copy keeps in-frame clones and lacks some. The sample consists of fewer than 200,000 clones, roughly 80% of them appearing once. Sequenced: PBMCs. The receptors here all came from a woman aged 18 to 35 in good health and CMV-seropositive.

The rearrangement joins TRBV2 to TRBJ2-7; 10 bases are shared with TRBD1. The CDR3 runs 14 residues. Germline V gene lookup returns CDR1 SNHLY and CDR2 FYNNEI. V gave up 6 bases and J gave up 3 bases; unmatched junction bases: 5. The CDR3 region is CASRDGTGDYEQYF. CDR3 coding DNA: TGTGCCAGCAGGGACGGGACAGGGGACTACGAGCAGTACTTC. Based on the CDR3 plus reference TRBV2 and TRBJ2-7, the full variable domain is EPEVTQTPSHQVTQMGQEVILRCVPISNHLYFYWYRQILGQKVEFLVSFYNNEISEKSEIFDDQFSVERPDGSNFTLKIRSTKLEDSAMYFCASRDGTGDYEQYFGPGTRLTVT.

The chain is built from TRBV6-5 and TRBJ2-3; D may be TRBD1 (5 bases). CDR1 MNHEY and CDR2 SVGAGI come from the germline V gene. V lost 4 bases and J lost 2, with 7 bases in between. The CDR3 loop spans 13 amino acids. CDR3 residues: CASSSDNTDTQYF. Written as DNA, the CDR3 is TGTGCCAGCAGTTCGGACAACACAGATACGCAGTATTTT.

V and J are TRBV29-1 and TRBJ2-4; D may be TRBD2 (6 bases). The CDR3 length is 13 residues. V lost 4 bases and J 7 bases, leaving 14 bases between the germline ends. Germline lookup yields CDR1 SQVTM and CDR2 ANQGSEA. The CDR3 DNA reads TGCAGCGTTGGGGGCGGGGATCGCAACATTCAGTACTTC. Its protein is CSVGGGDRNIQYF.

The rearrangement uses TRBV7-2 and TRBJ1-2; possible D gene TRBD1, 6 bases. Looked up from germline, CDR1 is SGHTA and CDR2 is FQGNSA. The CDR3 is 15 amino acids. Trimming took off 1 base at V and 4 bases at J, with 13 bases between the two ends. The CDR3 nucleotides are TGTGCCAGCAGCTTAGTGGGGGCGGTAGGCTATGGCTACACCTTC. Its translation: CASSLVGAVGYGYTF.

The gene calls are TRBV7-2 and TRBJ2-7; D possibly corresponds to TRBD2 (5 bases). The V end was cut by 5 bases, the J end by 2 bases, with 13 bases between. CDR1 is SGHTA, CDR2 FQGNSA, per germline. The CDR3 is 14 amino acids. As DNA, the CDR3 is TGTGCCAGCAGCCCAGGAGGTTTCGCCTACGAGCAGTACTTC. This encodes CASSPGGFAYEQYF.

This clone appeared once. V and J are TRBV9 and TRBJ1-2; D might be TRBD1 (5 bases). This CDR3 contains 13 residues. Between the trimmed V and J ends, which lost 4 bases and 4 bases, there was a span of 11 bases. Germline CDR1 is SGDLS and CDR2 is YYNGEE. CDR3 amino acids: CASSSRGRYGYTF. DNA for the CDR3: TGTGCCAGCAGCTCAAGGGGCCGCTATGGCTACACCTTC.

Only a few counts were recorded for this clone. This chain uses TRBV10-3 with TRBJ1-2; D uncertain. V gave up 10 bases and J gave up 7 bases, with 7 bases separating them. In germline, CDR1 is ENHRY, CDR2 SYGVKD. The CDR3 covers 9 residues. The CDR3 DNA follows: TGTGCCACCACTCGTGGCTACACCTTC. Protein: CATTRGYTF.

This clone was detected only once. V usage is TRBV7-9 and J usage is TRBJ1-5; D possibly corresponds to TRBD1 (6 bases). The length of the CDR3 is 15 residues. Trimming pared 2 bases from V and 2 bases from J, leaving 10 bases between. Germline CDR1 is SEHNR and CDR2 is FQNEAQ (reference sequence). The CDR3 region is CASSLMGAGNQPQHF. In DNA form, the CDR3 reads TGTGCCAGCAGCTTAATGGGGGCTGGCAATCAGCCCCAGCATTTT.

The chain is built from TRBV6-5 and TRBJ1-5; D gene uncertain. The CDR3 contains 15 residues. Germline V CDR1 and CDR2: MNHEY, SVGAGI. The V end was cut by 8 bases, the J end by 1 base, with 15 bases between. The CDR3 DNA is TGTGCCAGCCGACATAGTGGGAGGAGCAATCAGCCCCAGCATTTT. Translation: CASRHSGRSNQPQHF.

CDR3 sequence reads: CASSNDRGVEAFF. The CDR3 DNA is TGTGCCAGCTCAAACGACAGGGGGGTAGAAGCTTTCTTT. The chain combines TRBV18 with TRBJ1-1; 9 positions agree with TRBD1. The CDR3 length is 13 residues. The V gene end was trimmed by 5 bases and the J gene end by 8 bases; junction bases not matched to a gene: 6. The V gene's germline CDR1 is KGHSH and CDR2 LQKENI.

This sequence joins TRBV9 and TRBJ2-3; a weak D match, TRBD1 (7 bases). V was trimmed by 4 bases and J by 2 bases, leaving 17 bases between them. Germline CDR1 SGDLS, CDR2 YYNGEE. The CDR3 sequence is 16 residues long. CDR3 region: CASSPRGDTHTDTQYF. Here the CDR3 DNA reads TGTGCCAGCAGCCCCAGGGGGGACACCCACACAGATACGCAGTATTTT.

This chain connects TRBV5-4 to TRBJ2-1, with TRBD1 as a possible D gene (5 bases). The ends were cut back, 4 bases at V and 0 bases at J, with 11 bases in the middle. This CDR3 is 15 amino acids long. Germline loops: CDR1 SGHNT, CDR2 YYREEE (reference sequence). CDR3 sequence reads: CASSPGQFSYNEQFF. The CDR3 bases are TGTGCCAGCAGCCCAGGACAATTCTCCTACAATGAGCAGTTCTTC.

The chain combines TRBV7-8 with TRBJ1-1; D perhaps matches TRBD1 (5 bases). V was shortened by 3 bases and J by 2 bases, with 16 bases between the two germline ends. The germline CDR1 and CDR2 sequences are SGHVS and FQNEAQ. The CDR3 spans 16 residues. The CDR3: CASSLGGWVQNTEAFF. In DNA, the CDR3 is TGTGCCAGCAGCTTGGGGGGATGGGTGCAAAACACTGAAGCTTTCTTT. Together with reference TRBV7-8 and TRBJ1-1, the CDR3 gives the full variable domain: GAGVSQSPRYKVAKRGQDVALRCDPISGHVSLFWYQQALGQGPEFLTYFQNEAQLDKSGLPSDRFFAERPEGSVSTLKIQRTQQEDSAVYLCASSLGGWVQNTEAFFGQGTRLTVV.

Of note for this clone: A junction boundary mismatches the germline segment, possibly from a read error. This chain connects TRBV5-1 to TRBJ2-1, with TRBD1 matching over 10 bases. This CDR3 has 16 amino acids. The germline CDR1 and CDR2 sequences are SGHRS and YFSETQ. The CDR3 spells CASSGSTGGSHNEQFF. As DNA, the CDR3 is TGCGCCAGCAGCGGTTCGACAGGGGGCTCCCACAATGAGCAGTTCTTC.

The rearrangement uses TRBV19 and TRBJ2-7; TRBD1 matches at 7 bases. The CDR3 totals 13 residues. The J segment lost 3 bases and the V segment lost 6 bases, leaving 5 bases of the junction unmatched. Germline CDR1 reads LNHDA; CDR2 reads SQIVND (reference sequence). The CDR3 spells CASSPRQGYEQYF. DNA of the CDR3: TGTGCCAGTAGCCCAAGACAGGGCTACGAGCAGTACTTC.

The V gene is TRBV10-3, the J gene TRBJ1-3, with TRBD1 matching 9 bases. The V gene's germline CDR1 is ENHRY and CDR2 SYGVKD. The CDR3 is made up of 16 amino acids. The V gene end was trimmed by 3 bases and the J gene end by 5 bases; junction bases not matched to a gene: 8. CDR3 sequence reads: CAISDPTGQGRNTIYF. Written as DNA, the CDR3 is TGTGCCATCAGTGACCCCACCGGACAGGGGCGAAACACCATATATTTT.

This chain joins TRBV19 and TRBJ1-1; D unclear. In germline, CDR1 is LNHDA, CDR2 SQIVND (reference sequence). Trimming removed 7 bases at V and 2 bases at J, with 8 bases between. The length of the CDR3 is 12 residues. In nucleotides, the CDR3 is TGTGCCAGTATTAACATAAACACTGAAGCTTTCTTT. It translates to CASININTEAFF.

The chain is built from TRBV5-6 and TRBJ2-5, with 11 bases lining up with TRBD2. CDR3 length equals 15 residues. CDR1 SGHDT and CDR2 YYEEEE come from the germline V gene. The V segment lost 1 base and the J segment 3 bases; nucleotides outside the gene matches: 2. This CDR3 reads CASSLIAGGKETQYF. The CDR3 DNA is TGTGCCAGCAGCTTGATAGCGGGGGGGAAAGAGACCCAGTACTTC.

The V and J genes are TRBV5-6 and TRBJ2-3; tentative D call: TRBD1 (6 bases). The CDR3 totals 14 residues. The germline V gene encodes CDR1 SGHDT and CDR2 YYEEEE. V lost 6 bases and J 1 base, leaving 12 bases between the germline ends. The CDR3 loop is CASTRDIRTDTQYF. Written as DNA, the CDR3 is TGTGCCAGCACCAGGGACATACGCACAGATACGCAGTATTTT.

The chain uses TRBV13 and TRBJ2-5, with 9 nucleotides matching TRBD1. Looked up from germline, CDR1 is PRHDT and CDR2 is FYEKMQ (reference sequence). The junction had 4 bases not matched to a gene; V was cut back by 5 bases and J by 6 bases. The CDR3 length is 13 residues. Here the CDR3 DNA reads TGTGCCAGCAGCACGACAGGGGGGAAGACCCAGTACTTC. Translation gives CASSTTGGKTQYF.

The chain is built from TRBV19 and TRBJ1-3, with D unclear. Looked up from germline, CDR1 is LNHDA and CDR2 is SQIVND (reference sequence). Trimming left V 5 bases short and J 4 bases short, with 15 bases between. CDR3 length equals 15 residues. CDR3 sequence: CASSRTRGQGNTIYF. CDR3 DNA sequence: TGTGCCAGTAGTCGGACTCGAGGGCAGGGAAACACCATATATTTT.

The rearrangement uses TRBV19 and TRBJ2-2; 7 bases are shared with TRBD2. Germline V gene sequence: CDR1 LNHDA, CDR2 SQIVND (reference sequence). CDR3 size: 16 residues. V lost 3 bases and J lost 3; bases outside the gene matches: 7. The CDR3 loop reads CASSITTSSYTGELFF. The DNA of the CDR3 is TGTGCCAGTAGTATTACGACTAGCTCGTACACCGGGGAGCTGTTTTTT. Full variable domain (outside the CDR3, taken from reference TRBV19 and TRBJ2-2): DGGITQSPKYLFRKEGQNVTLSCEQNLNHDAMYWYRQDPGQGLRLIYYSQIVNDFQKGDIAEGYSVSREKKESFPLTVTSAQKNPTAFYLCASSITTSSYTGELFFGEGSRLTVL.

The chain combines TRBV19 with TRBJ2-7; 9 bases are a match to TRBD1. The CDR3 contains 14 residues. The trim removed 8 bases at V and 5 bases at J, leaving 10 bases unmatched. Germline loops: CDR1 LNHDA, CDR2 SQIVND (reference sequence). The CDR3 nucleotides are TGTGCCAGTTCGGACAGGGGAGGGTTTGACGAGCAGTACTTC. Translating gives CASSDRGGFDEQYF.

J is TRBJ1-6 and V is TRBV7-9, with 11 bases that match TRBD1. This CDR3 has 15 amino acids. Trimming at V came to 4 bases and at J to 9 bases, leaving 5 bases not matched to a gene. Germline V gene lookup returns CDR1 SEHNR and CDR2 FQNEAQ (reference sequence). For the CDR3, the DNA is TGTGCCAGCAGCTCCACCGGGACAGGGGGTTCACCCCTCCACTTT. Encoded protein: CASSSTGTGGSPLHF.

This rearrangement joins TRBV5-6 to TRBJ1-4; no firm D call. Trimming shortened V by 2 bases and J by 7 bases, and 12 bases separated the two germline ends. The CDR3 totals 14 residues. Looked up from germline, CDR1 is SGHDT and CDR2 is YYEEEE. The CDR3 nucleotides read TGTGCCAGCAGCTTAACTGGTGTATCTGAAAAACTGTTTTTT. Translating gives CASSLTGVSEKLFF.

The J gene is TRBJ1-1, the V gene TRBV6-1; TRBD1 aligns across 10 bases. Germline CDR1 and CDR2: MNHNS and SASEGT. CDR3 length equals 14 residues. Trimming took 6 bases from V and 5 from J; bases not matched to a gene: 6. DNA for the CDR3: TGTGCCAGCAGGGGACAGGGGTGGGGAACTGAAGCTTTCTTT. This codes for CASRGQGWGTEAFF.

This clone appeared a single time. The chain is built from TRBV5-6 and TRBJ2-3, with D tentatively TRBD1 (6 bases). Germline CDR1 SGHDT, CDR2 YYEEEE. The CDR3 runs to 15 residues. V was shortened by 0 bases and J by 4 bases, with 12 bases between the two germline ends. This chain's CDR3 is CASSLVQGVADTQYF. For the CDR3, the DNA is TGTGCCAGCAGCTTGGTACAGGGAGTAGCAGATACGCAGTATTTT. The full variable domain, rest sourced from reference TRBV5-6 and TRBJ2-3, is DAGVTQSPTHLIKTRGQQVTLRCSPKSGHDTVSWYQQALGQGPQFIFQYYEEEERQRGNFPDRFSGHQFPNYSSELNVNALLLGDSALYLCASSLVQGVADTQYFGPGTRLTVL.

V usage is TRBV6-1 and J usage is TRBJ1-1, with TRBD1 as a possible D gene (5 bases). CDR3 length equals 13 residues. Looked up from germline, CDR1 is MNHNS and CDR2 is SASEGT. V gave up 6 bases and J gave up 4 bases, with 12 bases separating them. CDR3 residues: CASSRTRVTEAFF. The CDR3 DNA is TGTGCCAGCAGCAGGACAAGGGTCACTGAAGCTTTCTTT.